The entry that follows covers one T cell receptor beta chain sequence. These data originate in a study of blood T cell repertoires in COVID-19. Study overall: Sample material is recorded as cDNA or gDNA derived from T cells, B-cell-depleted T cells, or PBMCs.

Sequencing used immunoSEQ multiplex PCR; TCRdb keeps in-frame clones, though not all of them. The repertoire holds 75,000 or so clones, with roughly 90% as singletons. With 3 bases removed from V and 3 bases from J, the gap between germline ends came to 19 bases. CDR3 length: 17 amino acids. The chain couples TRBV23-1 to TRBJ2-3; tentatively, D is TRBD2 (6 bases). TRBV23-1 is known as an ORF, though its function is uncertain. The sequence was obtained from a man in his 70s with acute or convalescent COVID-19. The sample was peripheral blood. The CDR3 DNA sequence: TGCGCCAGCAGTCACCGACCCGGGACTCCAGGGACAGATACGCAGTATTTT. It translates to CASSHRPGTPGTDTQYF.